Below are 27 T cell receptor beta chains sequenced from a single sample in a study of prognosis after radiotherapy for stage I lung cancer. The authors amplified TCR beta CDR3 from genomic DNA using two-round multiplex PCR. The authors ran first-round PCR with primers specific to each TRBV and TRBJ gene. TCRdb re-derived calls from the multiplex PCR reads in MiXCR, one entry per CDR3 protein. The data show 15,000 to 20,000 distinct CDR3 sequences, about a quarter seen once. Specimen: PBMCs, collected before or after stereotactic body radiation therapy (not recorded which). The source of these receptors is a donor at least 50 years old with non-small cell lung cancer.

The sample holds many counts of this clonotype. The chain uses TRBV30 and TRBJ1-1, with 12 bases fitting TRBD1. Germline V gene sequence: CDR1 GTSNPN, CDR2 SVGIG (reference sequence). The CDR3 is 16 amino acids. Trimming at V came to 4 bases and at J to 5 bases, leaving 11 bases not matched to a gene. This chain's CDR3 is CAWTPGQGAWGTEAFF. The CDR3 region has the DNA TGTGCCTGGACCCCGGGACAGGGGGCTTGGGGTACTGAAGCTTTCTTT.

This clonotype has ten or more counts. V and J are TRBV20-1 and TRBJ2-7, with 8 nucleotides matching TRBD1. The CDR3 runs to 12 residues. V lost 1 base and J lost 9; bases outside the gene matches: 5. Germline V gene data show CDR1 as DFQATT and CDR2 as SNEGSKA (reference sequence). In DNA, the CDR3 is TGCAGTGCTAGAGGGCAGGGGGCAGGGCAGTACTTC. Its translation is CSARGQGAGQYF.

This clonotype was seen repeatedly, ten times or more. The V call is TRBV7-9, the J call TRBJ1-4, with a tentative D call TRBD1 (5 bases). Germline V gives CDR1 SEHNR, CDR2 FQNEAQ (reference sequence). Trimming cost V 2 bases and J 0 bases, with 13 bases left between them. The CDR3 has 17 residues. The CDR3 protein is CASSLPGALATNEKLFF. The CDR3, as DNA: TGTGCCAGCAGCTTACCCGGGGCTCTCGCAACTAATGAAAAACTGTTTTTT.

In this sample, this clonotype turned up many times. The chain is built from TRBV12-3 or TRBV12-4 and TRBJ2-1, with 8 bases identical to TRBD2. V shed 6 bases and J 4 bases; nucleotides not matched to a gene: 8. The CDR3 sequence is 15 residues long. In DNA form, the CDR3 reads TGTGCCAGCAGGCCGACTAGCGTCGGGTACAATGAGCAGTTCTTC. Translated, it gives CASRPTSVGYNEQFF.

This clonotype has at least ten counts. The chain uses TRBV5-8 and TRBJ1-3, with D unresolved. Germline V gene data show CDR1 as SGHTS and CDR2 as YDEGEE. The ends were cut back, 1 base at V and 8 bases at J, with 10 bases in the middle. The CDR3 is 13 residues long. The CDR3, as DNA: TGTGCCAGCAGCTTGACGACCTCAGACACCATATATTTT. This translates into CASSLTTSDTIYF.

A remark on this clonotype: Possible read error: a much larger clone is one base away. The chain combines TRBV19 with TRBJ1-5; tentative D call: TRBD1 (6 bases). This CDR3 contains 16 residues. V was clipped by 3 bases and J by 4 bases, with 16 bases between them. Germline CDR1 and CDR2: LNHDA and SQIVND (reference sequence). CDR3 protein: CASSMEARQANQPQHF. Written as DNA, the CDR3 is TGTGCCAGTAGTATGGAGGCCCGACAGGCTAATCAGCCCCAGCATTTT. The entire variable domain, with the rest obtained from reference TRBV19 and TRBJ1-5, is as follows: DGGITQSPKYLFRKEGQNVTLSCEQNLNHDAMYWYRQDPGQGLRLIYYSQIVNDFQKGDIAEGYSVSREKKESFPLTVTSAQKNPTAFYLCASSMEARQANQPQHFGDGTRLSIL.

This clonotype was picked up many times. The rearrangement joins TRBV28 to TRBJ1-4, with D perhaps matching TRBD1 (5 bases). CDR1 is MDHEN, CDR2 SYDVKM, per germline. The CDR3 covers 15 residues. V was pared by 4 bases and J by 5 bases, with 14 bases between. The CDR3 nucleotides are TGTGCCAGCAGTTCCGGGACCGTCCCCAATGAAAAACTGTTTTTT. This codes for CASSSGTVPNEKLFF.

There are many counts of this clonotype. The chain couples TRBV6-4 to TRBJ2-3; D gene uncertain. The CDR3 totals 13 residues. Germline V gene data show CDR1 as MRHNA and CDR2 as SNTAGT. V lost 3 bases to trimming and J lost 6 bases, with 10 bases between them. The CDR3 region has the DNA TGTGCCAGCAGTGAAGGTTCGAGGGATACGCAGTATTTT. The encoded protein is CASSEGSRDTQYF.

Concerning this clonotype itself: This may be a read error: a much more frequent sequence differs by one nucleotide. This chain connects TRBV19 to TRBJ2-2, with D unresolved. The CDR3 has 14 amino acids. Germline V gives CDR1 LNHDA, CDR2 SQIVND (reference sequence). V shed 5 bases and J shed 5 bases, with 12 bases lying between them. CDR3 in DNA: TGTGCCAGTAGTGTTAGGCGCCTGACCGGGGAGCTGTTTTTT. This translates into CASSVRRLTGELFF.

This clonotype showed up many times. V and J are TRBV2 and TRBJ2-3; possible D gene TRBD2, 5 bases. V was pared by 7 bases and J by 1 base, with 12 bases between. The CDR3 totals 14 residues. The V gene's germline CDR1 is SNHLY and CDR2 FYNNEI. For the CDR3, the DNA is TGTGCCAGCACCGAGGGTCGGGGCACAGATACGCAGTATTTT. Translating gives CASTEGRGTDTQYF.

This clonotype was recorded at least ten times. The chain uses TRBV7-9 and TRBJ2-7, with 11 bases aligning to TRBD1. CDR3 length: 14 amino acids. Germline V lookup: CDR1 SEHNR, CDR2 FQNEAQ (reference sequence). Trimming took 5 bases from V and 6 from J; bases not matched to a gene: 6. As DNA, the CDR3 is TGTGCCAGCAGCGGGACAGGGGGTCCGGGCGAGCAGTACTTC. This codes for CASSGTGGPGEQYF. The whole variable domain, filled in from reference TRBV7-9 and TRBJ2-7, reads DTGVSQNPRHKITKRGQNVTFRCDPISEHNRLYWYRQTLGQGPEFLTYFQNEAQLEKSRLLSDRFSAERPKGSFSTLEIQRTEQGDSAMYLCASSGTGGPGEQYFGPGTRLTVT.

Regarding this clonotype: The junction shows a germline mismatch at one end, possibly a read error. The chain links TRBV6-9 to TRBJ1-6; 9 nucleotides agree with TRBD1. The CDR3 is 19 amino acids. Germline-derived CDR1 and CDR2 are MNHGY and SVAAGI. This CDR3 is CASSYLPKLDRGYKSPLHF. The DNA of the CDR3 is TGTGCAAGCAGTTACCTTCCGAAACTAGACAGGGGGTATAAATCACCCCTCCACTTT.

There are many counts of this clonotype. V is TRBV2 and J is TRBJ1-2; possibly TRBD1 for D (5 bases). Germline V gives CDR1 SNHLY, CDR2 FYNNEI. The CDR3 loop spans 13 amino acids. V was pared by 8 bases and J by 4 bases, with 14 bases between. The DNA for the CDR3 is TGTGCCAGCTCCCCGGAGGACACCTATGGCTACACCTTC. It encodes CASSPEDTYGYTF.

In its sample, this clonotype was seen many times. The V call is TRBV7-6, the J call TRBJ2-7; TRBD2 matches at 13 bases. This CDR3 comprises 15 residues. Trimming at V came to 5 bases and at J to 5 bases, leaving 6 bases not matched to a gene. Looked up from germline, CDR1 is SGHVS and CDR2 is FNYEAQ. This CDR3 reads CASSPELAGGHEQYF. The CDR3 DNA is TGTGCCAGCAGCCCGGAACTAGCGGGAGGGCACGAGCAGTACTTC.

This clonotype was counted at least ten times. In DNA, the CDR3 is TGTGCCATCGGGACCGGGAGCCAAGAGACCCAGTACTTC. Protein sequence: CAIGTGSQETQYF. The chain combines TRBV10-3 with TRBJ2-5; D is perhaps TRBD2 (6 bases). Germline V gene data show CDR1 as ENHRY and CDR2 as SYGVKD. V was pared by 8 bases and J by 1 base, with 11 bases between. The CDR3 is 13 amino acids.

Turning to this clonotype: A far larger clone is off by one base, so a read error is likely. V and J are TRBV7-9 and TRBJ2-5, with 11 bases that match TRBD2. This CDR3 is built from 16 residues. Per germline, CDR1 SEHNR and CDR2 FQNEAQ (reference sequence). CDR3: CASSSIAGGRGETKYF. In nucleotides, the CDR3 is TGTGCCAGCAGCTCCATAGCGGGAGGGCGAGGGGAGACCAAGTACTTC.

This clonotype was seen at least ten times. J is TRBJ2-7 and V is TRBV4-1, with TRBD1 identical over 8 bases. The CDR3 is 15 amino acids. Trimming removed 2 bases from V and 2 bases from J; junction bases left unmatched: 5. The V gene's germline CDR1 is MGHRA and CDR2 YSYEKL. CDR3 sequence: CASSQPGTGTYEQYF. Written as DNA, the CDR3 is TGCGCCAGCAGCCAACCCGGGACAGGAACCTACGAGCAGTACTTC.

This clonotype is medium-sized by share. The chain combines TRBV20-1 with TRBJ2-1, with 7 bases that match TRBD1. Per germline, CDR1 DFQATT and CDR2 SNEGSKA (reference sequence). This CDR3 contains 11 residues. V shed 5 bases and J 6 bases; nucleotides not matched to a gene: 1. This chain's CDR3 is CSAWDSNEQFF. Here the CDR3 DNA reads TGCAGTGCTTGGGACAGCAATGAGCAGTTCTTC.

This clonotype is judged medium-sized. The chain employs TRBV5-1 and TRBJ2-1, with D tentatively TRBD2 (6 bases). V gave up 4 bases and J gave up 5 bases, with 16 bases separating them. Germline CDR1 and CDR2: SGHRS and YFSETQ. The CDR3 sequence is 15 residues long. The CDR3 reads CASSRPQASDNEQFF. The DNA for the CDR3 is TGCGCCAGCAGCCGCCCGCAGGCTAGCGACAATGAGCAGTTCTTC.

This clonotype was found many times. The CDR3 coding sequence is TGCGCCAGCAGCCAACCGGGACTAGCGGGAGTCGGGGAGCTGTTTTTT. Translation gives CASSQPGLAGVGELFF. This chain joins TRBV4-1 and TRBJ2-2; TRBD2 aligns across 14 bases. V was clipped by 2 bases and J by 7 bases; unmatched bases: 3. The CDR3 length is 16 residues. Germline lookup yields CDR1 MGHRA and CDR2 YSYEKL.

This clonotype was picked up many times. DNA for the CDR3: TGTGCCAGCACGATGACGGGAACAGAGACCCAGTACTTC. Amino acid sequence: CASTMTGTETQYF. This chain links TRBV12-3 or TRBV12-4 with TRBJ2-5, with D perhaps TRBD2 (5 bases). The V end lost 7 bases, the J end lost 4 bases, and 13 bases lay between the germline ends. This CDR3 has 13 amino acids.

There are many counts of this clonotype. The chain carries TRBV29-1 and TRBJ1-1, with no clear D. Per the germline V gene, CDR1 is SQVTM and CDR2 is ANQGSEA. This CDR3 region has 11 residues. The V end lost 3 bases, the J end lost 2 bases, and 4 bases lay between the germline ends. CDR3 nucleotides: TGCAGCGTTGACGCAAACACTGAAGCTTTCTTT. Encoded protein: CSVDANTEAFF. Based on the CDR3 plus reference TRBV29-1 and TRBJ1-1, the full variable domain is SAVISQKPSRDICQRGTSLTIQCQVDSQVTMMFWYRQQPGQSLTLIATANQGSEATYESGFVIDKFPISRPNLTFSTLTVSNMSPEDSSIYLCSVDANTEAFFGQGTRLTVV.

This clonotype has ten or more counts. The chain carries TRBV20-1 and TRBJ2-7; 7 bases match TRBD1. CDR3 length equals 12 residues. With 5 bases clipped from V and 1 base from J, the junction kept 2 bases outside the gene matches. Germline V lookup: CDR1 DFQATT, CDR2 SNEGSKA (reference sequence). The CDR3: CSAWTGSYEQYF. The CDR3 DNA reads as TGCAGTGCTTGGACAGGTTCCTACGAGCAGTACTTC.

This chain uses TRBV7-2 with TRBJ2-7, with TRBD2 matching over 8 bases. With 8 bases clipped from V and 7 bases from J, the junction kept 22 bases outside the gene matches. This CDR3 is 17 amino acids long. The germline V gene has CDR1 SGHTA and CDR2 FQGNSA. The CDR3 DNA sequence: TGTGCCAGCGGCCCGGCCTTGCGGATAGCGGGACTGGGAGAGCAGTACTTC. Translated: CASGPALRIAGLGEQYF.

This clonotype was counted ten times or more. The CDR3 DNA reads TGTGCCAGCAGCTCTGGAGTGAATACCTACGAGCAGTACTTC. This codes for CASSSGVNTYEQYF. The chain uses TRBV5-6 and TRBJ2-7; D is undetermined. Germline-derived CDR1 and CDR2 are SGHDT and YYEEEE. This CDR3 comprises 14 residues. V gave up 3 bases and J gave up 2 bases, with 12 bases separating them. The variable domain in full, completed from reference TRBV5-6 and TRBJ2-7, reads DAGVTQSPTHLIKTRGQQVTLRCSPKSGHDTVSWYQQALGQGPQFIFQYYEEEERQRGNFPDRFSGHQFPNYSSELNVNALLLGDSALYLCASSSGVNTYEQYFGPGTRLTVT.

Points on this clonotype: As the CDR3 is not closed by the conserved phenylalanine or tryptophan, this likely results from a read error. The rearrangement links TRBV7-8 to TRBJ2-1; TRBD2 is a possible D gene (7 bases). This CDR3 has 17 amino acids. Germline loops: CDR1 SGHVS, CDR2 FQNEAQ. V lost 1 base and J lost 7, with 20 bases in between. The CDR3 DNA reads TGTGCCAGCAGCTTAGGGGGAGGGGGACTCCTGGGAAATGAGCAGTTCCTC. Protein product: CASSLGGGGLLGNEQFL.

This clonotype has a count of ten or more. The V gene is TRBV15, the J gene TRBJ2-1, with TRBD2 matching over 9 bases. The CDR3 has 14 residues. Germline V gene data show CDR1 as LNHNV and CDR2 as YYDKDF (reference sequence). V lost 6 bases, J lost 7 bases, and 7 bases stayed unmatched. CDR3 sequence: CATSRIAGANEQFF. The DNA for the CDR3 is TGTGCCACCAGTCGAATAGCGGGAGCTAATGAGCAGTTCTTC.